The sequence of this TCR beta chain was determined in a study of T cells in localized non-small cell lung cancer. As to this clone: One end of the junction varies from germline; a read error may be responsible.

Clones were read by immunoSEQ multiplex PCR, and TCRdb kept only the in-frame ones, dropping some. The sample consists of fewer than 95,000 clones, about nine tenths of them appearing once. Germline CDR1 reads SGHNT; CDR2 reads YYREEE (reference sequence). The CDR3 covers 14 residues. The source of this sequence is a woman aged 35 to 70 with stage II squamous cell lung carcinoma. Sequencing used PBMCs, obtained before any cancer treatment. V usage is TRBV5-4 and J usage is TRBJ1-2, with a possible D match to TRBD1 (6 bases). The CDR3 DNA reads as TGTGCCAGCAGGTTGGACAGACTCTACTATGGCTACACCTTC. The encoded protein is CASRLDRLYYGYTF.